Shown below are 31 T cell receptor beta chains from a single sample sequenced in a study of neoadjuvant anti-PD-1 for oral cavity cancer. Libraries were prepared by immunoSEQ multiplex PCR; TCRdb keeps only in-frame clonotypes and omits some of them. Among approximately 7,400 clones listed, 48% were seen once. The specimen was tumor tissue, collected before nivolumab (anti-PD-1) treatment. These receptors were taken from a person aged 40-85 years with oral cavity squamous cell carcinoma.

The CDR3 DNA sequence: TGTGCCAGCAGTGGGGGACTCACCTCCTACAATGAGCAGTTCTTC. Residues: CASSGGLTSYNEQFF. The V call is TRBV2, the J call TRBJ2-1; TRBD2 is a possible D gene (6 bases). Germline V CDR1 and CDR2: SNHLY, FYNNEI. Trimming took 4 bases from V and 0 from J, leaving 10 bases between them. The CDR3 has 15 residues.

The chain links TRBV11-2 to TRBJ2-3; possibly TRBD2 for D (6 bases). The CDR3 is 16 amino acids. From germline, CDR1 is SGHAT and CDR2 FQNNGV. Trimming took off 5 bases at V and 4 bases at J, with 19 bases between the two ends. The CDR3 sequence is CASSPPGTLAADTQYF. The CDR3 bases are TGTGCCAGCAGCCCACCCGGGACTTTGGCCGCAGATACGCAGTATTTT.

By frequency in the sample, this clone is large. The genes are TRBV5-6 and TRBJ2-1, with 11 bases lining up with TRBD2. The germline CDR1 and CDR2 sequences are SGHDT and YYEEEE. Trimming took 4 bases from V and 9 from J; bases not matched to a gene: 15. The CDR3 sequence is 17 residues long. The CDR3 sequence: CASSPPLASGRRGEQFF. The DNA for the CDR3 is TGTGCCAGCAGCCCGCCCTTGGCTAGCGGGAGGCGAGGTGAGCAGTTCTTC.

The genes are TRBV6-1 and TRBJ2-7, with D possibly being TRBD2 (6 bases). Trimming shortened V by 2 bases and J by 7 bases, and 27 bases separated the two germline ends. The CDR3 is 18 amino acids. Germline V lookup: CDR1 MNHNS, CDR2 SASEGT. CDR3 residues: CASSETVGLATIMREQYF. DNA of the CDR3: TGTGCCAGCAGTGAAACTGTTGGGCTAGCGACTATTATGAGGGAGCAGTACTTC.

In its sample, this clone was seen a few times. V is TRBV19 and J is TRBJ2-1, with 7 bases fitting TRBD1. Per germline, CDR1 LNHDA and CDR2 SQIVND (reference sequence). The CDR3 contains 16 residues. V lost 4 bases to trimming and J lost 0 bases; unmatched junction nucleotides: 6. CDR3 in amino acids: CASSRPWDSSYNEQFF. The CDR3 DNA reads as TGTGCCAGTAGTAGACCGTGGGACAGCTCCTACAATGAGCAGTTCTTC.

V usage is TRBV9 and J usage is TRBJ1-5; D not certain. This CDR3 is built from 15 residues. V dropped 0 bases and J dropped 0 bases, with 7 bases sitting between them. CDR1 and CDR2 (germline): SGDLS, YYNGEE. The CDR3 sequence: CASSVGQDSNQPQHF. The CDR3 bases are TGTGCCAGCAGCGTAGGGCAGGATAGCAATCAGCCCCAGCATTTT.

This clone was seen a few times. J is TRBJ2-3 and V is TRBV7-8; TRBD2 might be the D (5 bases). V lost 5 bases and J lost 3, with 18 bases in between. CDR1 SGHVS and CDR2 FQNEAQ come from the germline V gene. The CDR3 runs 16 residues. CDR3 amino acids: CASSQRLRGTTDTQYF. CDR3 sequence (DNA): TGTGCCAGCAGCCAGAGACTACGAGGAACGACAGATACGCAGTATTTT. The full variable domain, in which reference TRBV7-8 and TRBJ2-3 provide the parts outside the CDR3, is GAGVSQSPRYKVAKRGQDVALRCDPISGHVSLFWYQQALGQGPEFLTYFQNEAQLDKSGLPSDRFFAERPEGSVSTLKIQRTQQEDSAVYLCASSQRLRGTTDTQYFGPGTRLTVL.

The chain uses TRBV9 and TRBJ1-1; the D is unclear. The length of the CDR3 is 13 residues. CDR1 SGDLS and CDR2 YYNGEE come from the germline V gene. V gave up 0 bases and J gave up 4 bases, with 7 bases separating them. The DNA for the CDR3 is TGTGCCAGCAGCGTAGGAAGTGGCACTGAAGCTTTCTTT. Translated: CASSVGSGTEAFF.

The chain has TRBV10-3 and TRBJ1-4; 10 bases map to TRBD1. The CDR3 length is 17 residues. With V trimmed by 6 bases and J by 0 bases, 7 bases remained unmatched. Germline V lookup: CDR1 ENHRY, CDR2 SYGVKD. CDR3 in amino acids: CAIRPGQGGSTNEKLFF. DNA of the CDR3: TGTGCCATCAGGCCCGGACAGGGGGGTTCAACTAATGAAAAACTGTTTTTT.

The V gene is TRBV9, the J gene TRBJ2-2; D not certain. The CDR3 sequence is 17 residues long. Germline V CDR1 and CDR2: SGDLS, YYNGEE. Trimming pared 4 bases from V and 2 bases from J, leaving 18 bases between. In DNA, the CDR3 is TGTGCCAGCAGCCGTAGGATGAGCGCGGTTAACACCGGGGAGCTGTTTTTT. Its translation is CASSRRMSAVNTGELFF.

The V call is TRBV10-3, the J call TRBJ2-1, with 9 bases that match TRBD1. Germline CDR1 is ENHRY and CDR2 is SYGVKD. CDR3 length equals 13 residues. The V gene end was trimmed by 10 bases and the J gene end by 6 bases; junction bases not matched to a gene: 7. CDR3 in amino acids: CATGTGRVNEQFF. As DNA, the CDR3 is TGTGCCACCGGGACAGGGCGGGTCAATGAGCAGTTCTTC.

The rearrangement uses TRBV2 and TRBJ1-5; D gene unclear. Germline-derived CDR1 and CDR2 are SNHLY and FYNNEI. This CDR3 comprises 12 residues. The V end lost 7 bases, the J end lost 3 bases, and 7 bases lay between the germline ends. The CDR3 spells CASNKPNQPQHF. The CDR3 nucleotides read TGTGCCAGCAACAAGCCCAATCAGCCCCAGCATTTT.

The J gene is TRBJ2-7, the V gene TRBV15, with 10 bases aligning to TRBD2. CDR3 length: 15 amino acids. Unmatched junction bases numbered 6, after V lost 3 bases and J lost 4 bases. Per the germline V gene, CDR1 is LNHNV and CDR2 is YYDKDF (reference sequence). The CDR3 sequence is CATSSLLAGTYEQYF. CDR3 nucleotides: TGTGCCACCAGCAGTCTACTAGCGGGAACGTACGAGCAGTACTTC.

The rearrangement uses TRBV27 and TRBJ2-3, with 9 bases matching TRBD2. This CDR3 is built from 16 residues. The ends lost 1 base at V and 2 bases at J; junction bases unmatched: 4. CDR1 and CDR2 (germline): MNHEY, SMNVEV (reference sequence). DNA of the CDR3: TGTGCCAGCAGTTTATTGTCTAGCGGGGTCACAGATACGCAGTATTTT. It codes for CASSLLSSGVTDTQYF.

This clone was found a few times. The chain is built from TRBV6-1 and TRBJ1-2; 9 bases fit TRBD1. The germline gives CDR1 MNHNS, CDR2 SASEGT. This CDR3 region has 16 residues. The J segment lost 5 bases and the V segment lost 2 bases, leaving 9 bases of the junction unmatched. The CDR3 is CASSEYETGGGYGYTF. The CDR3 bases are TGTGCCAGCAGTGAATACGAGACAGGGGGAGGGTATGGCTACACCTTC.

The chain couples TRBV6-6 to TRBJ1-1; D gene uncertain. CDR3 length equals 15 residues. Looked up from germline, CDR1 is MNHNY and CDR2 is SVGAGI (reference sequence). The V end was cut by 6 bases, the J end by 0 bases, with 14 bases between. The CDR3 nucleotides read TGTGCCAGCAGGCATCGACGGAGCTTGAACACTGAAGCTTTCTTT. Translating it yields CASRHRRSLNTEAFF.

The rearrangement links TRBV27 to TRBJ2-1, with TRBD2 matching over 12 bases. From germline, CDR1 is MNHEY and CDR2 SMNVEV (reference sequence). With 6 bases clipped from V and 10 bases from J, the junction kept 10 bases outside the gene matches. The CDR3 covers 15 residues. CDR3 nucleotide sequence: TGTGCCAGCAGGTATAGGGAGACTAGCGGGAGCGAGCAGTTCTTC. This gives the protein CASRYRETSGSEQFF.

This clone was seen a few times. The chain couples TRBV4-2 to TRBJ1-5, with D tentatively TRBD1 (5 bases). This CDR3 contains 15 residues. V shed 4 bases and J shed 5 bases, with 15 bases lying between them. From germline, CDR1 is LGHNA and CDR2 YNFKEQ. In DNA form, the CDR3 reads TGTGCCAGCAGCCCCCGGGGGAGTTGGGATCAGCCCCAGCATTTT. Amino acids: CASSPRGSWDQPQHF.

J is TRBJ2-2 and V is TRBV6-5; no clear D gene. V lost 7 bases, J lost 6 bases, and 9 bases lay in between. The CDR3 extends over 12 amino acids. Per the germline V gene, CDR1 is MNHEY and CDR2 is SVGAGI. The CDR3 DNA reads TGTGCCAGCATCGAACCCCCCGGGGAGCTGTTTTTT. It encodes CASIEPPGELFF.

This chain uses TRBV15 with TRBJ2-2; 7 bases line up with TRBD2. Germline values: CDR1 LNHNV, CDR2 YYDKDF (reference sequence). With V trimmed by 8 bases and J by 4 bases, 13 bases remained unmatched. The CDR3 runs 16 residues. This chain's CDR3 is CATGLGGSGGTGELFF. The CDR3 DNA reads TGTGCCACCGGTCTGGGAGGGAGTGGGGGCACCGGGGAGCTGTTTTTT. Complete variable domain (other parts from reference TRBV15 and TRBJ2-2): DAMVIQNPRYQVTQFGKPVTLSCSQTLNHNVMYWYQQKSSQAPKLLFHYYDKDFNNEADTPDNFQSRRPNTSFCFLDIRSPGLGDTAMYLCATGLGGSGGTGELFFGEGSRLTVL.

This clone was recorded a few times. The V gene is TRBV27, the J gene TRBJ1-2, with a weak D call TRBD1 (6 bases). This CDR3 contains 13 residues. CDR1 and CDR2 from the germline V gene are MNHEY and SMNVEV (reference sequence). The V end was cut by 2 bases, the J end by 11 bases, with 15 bases between. CDR3 amino acids: CASSLPGAEFYTF. The CDR3 DNA is TGTGCCAGCAGTTTACCAGGGGCAGAGTTTTACACCTTC.

This clone counts as medium-sized. The chain joins TRBV4-1 to TRBJ2-6; no reliable D call. The CDR3 loop spans 15 amino acids. Trimming removed 4 bases from V and 2 bases from J, with 9 bases in between. In germline, CDR1 is MGHRA, CDR2 YSYEKL. CDR3 residues: CASSLQTTGANVLTF. The CDR3 nucleotides are TGCGCCAGCAGCCTCCAGACCACTGGGGCCAACGTCCTGACTTTC.

The gene calls are TRBV11-2 and TRBJ2-7; D uncertain. The germline V gene encodes CDR1 SGHAT and CDR2 FQNNGV. The V end was cut by 5 bases, the J end by 4 bases, with 9 bases between. The CDR3 has 12 residues. CDR3 loop: CASSPRVYEQYF. The CDR3 bases are TGTGCCAGCAGCCCACGGGTTTACGAGCAGTACTTC.

The table lists this clone with a few counts. DNA of the CDR3: TGTGCCAGTAGTATATGGGCCTCCGACACCGGGGAGCTGTTTTTT. This codes for CASSIWASDTGELFF. The chain employs TRBV19 and TRBJ2-2; D uncertain. Trimming pared 2 bases from V and 3 bases from J, leaving 10 bases between. The CDR3 covers 15 residues. Germline V gives CDR1 LNHDA, CDR2 SQIVND (reference sequence). The full variable domain, rest sourced from reference TRBV19 and TRBJ2-2, is DGGITQSPKYLFRKEGQNVTLSCEQNLNHDAMYWYRQDPGQGLRLIYYSQIVNDFQKGDIAEGYSVSREKKESFPLTVTSAQKNPTAFYLCASSIWASDTGELFFGEGSRLTVL.

This clone was observed a few times. The chain is built from TRBV6-5 and TRBJ2-1; TRBD1 matches 7 bases. Germline CDR1 and CDR2: MNHEY and SVGAGI. The trim removed 2 bases at V and 6 bases at J, leaving 4 bases unmatched. The CDR3 has 14 residues. The CDR3 reads CASSYPDRVNEQFF. CDR3 nucleotides: TGTGCCAGCAGTTACCCCGACAGGGTCAATGAGCAGTTCTTC.

The chain carries TRBV19 and TRBJ1-2, with D possibly TRBD1 on 5 matching bases. The ends were cut back, 6 bases at V and 7 bases at J, with 18 bases in the middle. Germline values: CDR1 LNHDA, CDR2 SQIVND (reference sequence). The CDR3 is 14 amino acids. CDR3 region: CASRRGTLDRGYTF. CDR3 coding DNA: TGTGCCAGTAGGCGCGGGACTCTTGACCGTGGCTACACCTTC.

The J gene is TRBJ1-2, the V gene TRBV19; D unclear. V shed 5 bases and J shed 2 bases, with 3 bases lying between them. The CDR3 has 11 amino acids. The germline V gene encodes CDR1 LNHDA and CDR2 SQIVND (reference sequence). The CDR3 reads CASSLNYGYTF. In DNA, the CDR3 is TGTGCCAGTAGTTTAAACTATGGCTACACCTTC.

This chain connects TRBV6-5 to TRBJ2-2; D is possibly TRBD1 (5 bases). CDR3 length: 15 residues. V was clipped by 0 bases and J by 7 bases, with 12 bases between them. The V gene's germline CDR1 is MNHEY and CDR2 SVGAGI. For the CDR3, the DNA is TGTGCCAGCAGTTACTCGAGGCAGGGATACGGGGAGCTGTTTTTT. This encodes CASSYSRQGYGELFF.

The chain has TRBV27 and TRBJ1-2, with D possibly being TRBD1 (5 bases). Deletions cut 5 bases from V and 6 bases from J, with 16 bases between. CDR1 MNHEY and CDR2 SMNVEV come from the germline V gene (reference sequence). The CDR3 extends over 14 amino acids. The CDR3 region has the DNA TGTGCCAGCAGTCGTCCCGGGACGGATAATGGCTACACCTTC. Its translation is CASSRPGTDNGYTF.

This clone turned up a few times. The chain couples TRBV9 to TRBJ2-3, with a weak D call TRBD2 (5 bases). V dropped 5 bases and J dropped 8 bases, with 18 bases sitting between them. The CDR3 spans 14 residues. Germline V CDR1 and CDR2: SGDLS, YYNGEE. This CDR3 is CASSPQFGVATQYF. The DNA of the CDR3 is TGTGCCAGCAGTCCTCAGTTCGGGGTAGCTACGCAGTATTTT.

The V and J genes are TRBV6-5 and TRBJ2-7; 8 nucleotides line up with TRBD2. Germline V gives CDR1 MNHEY, CDR2 SVGAGI. The ends lost 7 bases at V and 3 bases at J; junction bases unmatched: 5. The length of the CDR3 is 13 residues. CDR3 sequence (DNA): TGTGCCAGCACCTCGGGGGGGAGCTACGAGCAGTACTTC. It encodes CASTSGGSYEQYF.